This is a list of T cell receptor beta chains from one sample in a study of tissue T cells after allogeneic stem cell transplantation. The repertoire was sequenced with immunoSEQ multiplex PCR; TCRdb's copy has only in-frame clones and lacks some. This table holds tens of thousands of clones, about 85% found once. Sequenced here: blood, sampled before transplantation. Receptors were obtained from a woman aged 18-50 years who later had graft-versus-host disease after an allogeneic stem cell transplant. Each CDR3 is given with its conserved first and last residue. Fields, in order: CDR3 DNA, CDR3 protein, D gene, V gene, clone size, J gene. D genes are given only for firm matches. Clone size appears in some rows only: once, few, many, or a class for an expanded clone.

TGTGCCAGCAGGGACAGATACACAGATACGCAGTATTTT	CASRDRYTDTQYF	.	TRBV9	.	TRBJ2-3
TGTGCCAGCAGTCCAGCGGGGGCCTATGGCTACACCTTC	CASSPAGAYGYTF	.	TRBV12-3/TRBV12-4	.	TRBJ1-2
TGTGCCAGCAGTTTGCAGGGGGCGGAAGGCTACACCTTC	CASSLQGAEGYTF	TRBD1	TRBV2	.	TRBJ1-2
TGTGCCAGCCCAGGAAAGACAGGGAGTGTGAGAGATGGCTACACCTTC	CASPGKTGSVRDGYTF	TRBD1	TRBV2	.	TRBJ1-2
TGCGCCAGCAGCCGAAAAATGGGGGAGGGTCGGATCTCCTACGAGCAGTACTTC	CASSRKMGEGRISYEQYF	TRBD2	TRBV10-2	.	TRBJ2-7
TGTGCCAGTACCCGGAGTGGGGGGACGGCGGGCTATGGCTACACCTTC	CASTRSGGTAGYGYTF	.	TRBV19	.	TRBJ1-2
TGTGCCAGCAGCTGGACAGGGGGTAGGGTGGAGACCCAGTACTTC	CASSWTGGRVETQYF	TRBD1	TRBV7-9	.	TRBJ2-5
TGTGCCAGCAGCTTGGACAGATTTTCACCCCTCCACTTT	CASSLDRFSPLHF	.	TRBV5-4	.	TRBJ1-6
TGTGCCAGCAGCCCGGGACAGGGGGCCCAAGAGACCCAGTACTTC	CASSPGQGAQETQYF	TRBD1	TRBV5-4	.	TRBJ2-5
TGTGCCAGCAGCTTGGGTGGCGCCGGAAATCAGCCCCAGCATTTT	CASSLGGAGNQPQHF	.	TRBV5-8	.	TRBJ1-5
TGTGCCAGCCAGAGCATGGGCACTAACTATGGCTACACCTTC	CASQSMGTNYGYTF	.	TRBV28	.	TRBJ1-2
TGCGCCAGCAGCCGGGTCCTCCGGGGTTCCTACGAGCAGTACTTC	CASSRVLRGSYEQYF	.	TRBV5-1	.	TRBJ2-7
TGTGCCAGCAGATGGGACAGGGCGAACACTGAAGCTTTCTTT	CASRWDRANTEAFF	TRBD1	TRBV5-6	.	TRBJ1-1
TGTGCCAGCAGCTTAAAACACCGTGTTAATGAGCAGTTCTTC	CASSLKHRVNEQFF	.	TRBV11-2	.	TRBJ2-1
TGTGCCTGGAGCCAAATGAGTGAAGCTTTCTTT	CAWSQMSEAFF	.	TRBV30	.	TRBJ1-1
TGTGCCAGCATAGGAGGCGGGGGGCACACCGGGGAGCTGTTTTTT	CASIGGGGHTGELFF	TRBD2	TRBV7-2	.	TRBJ2-2
TGTGCCAGCAGTGCACAGGGTGTTAGGCAGCCCCAGCATTTT	CASSAQGVRQPQHF	.	TRBV2	.	TRBJ1-5
TGTGCCAGCTCACCCTTGGCCCCTGCAACTAATGAAAAACTGTTTTTT	CASSPLAPATNEKLFF	.	TRBV18	.	TRBJ1-4
TGTGCCAGCAGTCCAGGGGGATCAGGGTTCTACGAGCAGTACTTC	CASSPGGSGFYEQYF	TRBD1	TRBV7-6	.	TRBJ2-7
TGCGCCAGCAGCTCCGACACCACCACTGAAGCTTTCTTT	CASSSDTTTEAFF	.	TRBV5-1	few	TRBJ1-1
TGTGCCAGCAGAAAGGGGGTTTATCGGACAGGGGGCACTGAAGCTTTCTTT	CASRKGVYRTGGTEAFF	TRBD1	TRBV13	.	TRBJ1-1
TGTGCCAGCAGCTTGGCCCCAGGCCGGGAGCAGTACTTC	CASSLAPGREQYF	.	TRBV5-4	.	TRBJ2-7
TGTGCCACCAGCAATGAGGACAGGGGGGCCCTCTCTGGGGCCAACGTCCTGACTTTC	CATSNEDRGALSGANVLTF	TRBD1	TRBV15	once	TRBJ2-6
TGTGCCAGCAGCGTAGCTTTCGGGGGGGACCATTACGAGCAGTACTTC	CASSVAFGGDHYEQYF	TRBD2	TRBV9	.	TRBJ2-7
TGTGCCAGCAGCTTCGGGACTAGCGCGTTAGGCTACGAGCAGTACTTC	CASSFGTSALGYEQYF	TRBD2	TRBV5-4	.	TRBJ2-7
TGTGCCAGCAGTGGCGGGGCTAGCACAGATACGCAGTATTTT	CASSGGASTDTQYF	.	TRBV6-4	.	TRBJ2-3
TGTGCCAGCAGCTTAGGGGCCTGGAAAGGGACTGGGGCCAACGTCCTGACTTTC	CASSLGAWKGTGANVLTF	.	TRBV7-6	once	TRBJ2-6
TGTGCCAGCAGCTCCAGGGTTAAGGGGGACACTGAAGCTTTCTTT	CASSSRVKGDTEAFF	.	TRBV5-4	.	TRBJ1-1
TGTGCCATCAGCAAGTCCGGGGCCCGGGGCACTGAAGCTTTCTTT	CAISKSGARGTEAFF	.	TRBV10-3	once	TRBJ1-1
TGTGCCAGCAGCTCCGGACAGGCGGGGGAGCTGTTTTTT	CASSSGQAGELFF	TRBD1	TRBV5-6	once	TRBJ2-2
TGTGCCAGCTCTCAAGCGGAGGGTAACGCAGATACGCAGTATTTT	CASSQAEGNADTQYF	.	TRBV18	once	TRBJ2-3
TGTGCCAGCACTCTGGGGGCGAACACCGGGGAGCTGTTTTTT	CASTLGANTGELFF	.	TRBV6-5	.	TRBJ2-2
TGCAGCGTCACCCCCGGACTAGCGGGAGGTCAAGGAGAGCAGTACTTC	CSVTPGLAGGQGEQYF	TRBD2	TRBV29-1	.	TRBJ2-7
TGCGCCAGCAGCTTGTCACAGGGTCCCTACGAGCAGTACTTC	CASSLSQGPYEQYF	.	TRBV5-1	.	TRBJ2-7
TGTGCCAGCACCTTTACAGGGGCAGAGACCCAGTACTTC	CASTFTGAETQYF	TRBD1	TRBV6-5	.	TRBJ2-5
TGTGCCAGCAGCCCCTCCTGGACAGGGGGCGAGCAGTACTTC	CASSPSWTGGEQYF	TRBD1	TRBV7-9	.	TRBJ2-7
TGTGCCATCAGTGCGCAGGGAATGAACACTGAAGCTTTCTTT	CAISAQGMNTEAFF	.	TRBV10-3	once	TRBJ1-1
TGTGCCAGCAGCGTAGGAGGAGGGTGGAGTTGGGAGCAGTACTTC	CASSVGGGWSWEQYF	.	TRBV9	.	TRBJ2-7
TGTGCCATCAGTGAGTCCGGTGGCGGGGGGGCCAGCACTGAAGCTTTCTTT	CAISESGGGGASTEAFF	.	TRBV10-3	once	TRBJ1-1
TGTGCCAGCAGTTTAGTTAAGACAGGGGGCACTGAAGCTTTCTTT	CASSLVKTGGTEAFF	TRBD1	TRBV27	.	TRBJ1-1
TGCAGCGTTGAACGCCGATTGAGTACTGAAGCTTTCTTT	CSVERRLSTEAFF	.	TRBV29-1	.	TRBJ1-1
TGTGCCAGCTCACCATCCCCGGGACTCTCTGGAAACACCATATATTTT	CASSPSPGLSGNTIYF	.	TRBV18	.	TRBJ1-3
TGTGCCAGCAGCTTAGGAGGTGGCCGAGGGGTTCCGACCTATGGCTACACCTTC	CASSLGGGRGVPTYGYTF	.	TRBV7-2	.	TRBJ1-2
TGTGCCAGCTCACCACTCCCTGACAGGGCAATTGAAGCTTTCTTT	CASSPLPDRAIEAFF	TRBD1	TRBV18	.	TRBJ1-1
TGTGCCAGCAGCCCCAGTCCCGGGACAGGCCCGGGGGTGTCGGGCTACACCTTC	CASSPSPGTGPGVSGYTF	TRBD1	TRBV7-3	.	TRBJ1-2
TGTGCCAGCAGTCCAAACTTCTATGGCTACACCTTC	CASSPNFYGYTF	.	TRBV6-2/TRBV6-3	.	TRBJ1-2
TGTGCCAGCAGCGTAGGCGAGGGAGACGGTGGCACTGAAGCTTTCTTT	CASSVGEGDGGTEAFF	.	TRBV9	.	TRBJ1-1
TGTGCCAGCATCCGGGGAGAAGCGGGGGGCCAAGAGACCCAGTACTTC	CASIRGEAGGQETQYF	TRBD2	TRBV5-5	.	TRBJ2-5
TGCGCCAGCGGATCACCGACTAGCGGCACGAGCTCCTACAATGAGCAGTTCTTC	CASGSPTSGTSSYNEQFF	TRBD2	TRBV5-1	.	TRBJ2-1
TGTGCCAGCAGTGTGAGTGGGACAGGGGGCTCTGGGGCCAACGTCCTGACTTTC	CASSVSGTGGSGANVLTF	TRBD1	TRBV6-1	.	TRBJ2-6
TGTGCCAGCAGTCCAATCCCCCCTATCGTTGGAAACACCATATATTTT	CASSPIPPIVGNTIYF	.	TRBV27	.	TRBJ1-3
TGTGCCAGCATCAGACAGGGGGCGCTTACAACTGAAGCTTTCTTT	CASIRQGALTTEAFF	TRBD1	TRBV2	.	TRBJ1-1
TGTGCCAGCAGCTTAGAGCCGGGACAGAATGAAAAACTGTTTTTT	CASSLEPGQNEKLFF	TRBD1	TRBV7-9	.	TRBJ1-4
TGTGCCAGCACTTCTACCAGGAGAGGCACCGGGGAGCTGTTTTTT	CASTSTRRGTGELFF	.	TRBV28	.	TRBJ2-2